Reported below is one T cell receptor (beta chain). Its antigen is undetermined. This sample stems from a study of shared clonotypes between healthy human individuals. At the level of the study: Donor composition was a couple of women and a few men, aged 18 to 49. Study-level results: Tissues were not sampled, only blood, and their repertoires likely differ.

Germline CDR1 LNHDA, CDR2 SQIVND (reference sequence). The V end was cut by 11 bases, the J end by 7 bases, with 27 bases between. CDR3 length: 15 residues. The assay was immunoSEQ multiplex PCR, and TCRdb's table has in-frame clones only and misses some. The sample has around 500,000 clones; 78% are singletons. About 90 million PBMCs per unsorted sample were used for genomic DNA. This TCR was sampled from a woman aged 40 to 49 in good health. Some clones in this sample may be carry-over from other donors' samples. The chain recombines TRBV19 with TRBJ2-7, with TRBD2 as a possible D gene (5 bases). Sequencing input: PBMCs. The CDR3 sequence: CASRPERRSSGEQYF. DNA for the CDR3: TGTGCCTCCCGACCCGAGCGGAGATCTTCCGGGGAGCAGTACTTC.